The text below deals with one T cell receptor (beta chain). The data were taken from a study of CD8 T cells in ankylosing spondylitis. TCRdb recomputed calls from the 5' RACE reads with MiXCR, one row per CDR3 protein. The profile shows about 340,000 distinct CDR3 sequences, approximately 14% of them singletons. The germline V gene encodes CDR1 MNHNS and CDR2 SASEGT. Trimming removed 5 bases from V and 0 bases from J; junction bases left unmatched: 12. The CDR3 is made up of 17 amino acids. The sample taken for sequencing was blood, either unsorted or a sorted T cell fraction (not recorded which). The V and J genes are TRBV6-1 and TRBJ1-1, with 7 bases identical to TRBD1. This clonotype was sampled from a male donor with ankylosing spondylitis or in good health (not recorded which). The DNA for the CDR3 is TGTGCCAGCAGTCCTTTAGACAGGGTACTACTGAACACTGAAGCTTTCTTT. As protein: CASSPLDRVLLNTEAFF.